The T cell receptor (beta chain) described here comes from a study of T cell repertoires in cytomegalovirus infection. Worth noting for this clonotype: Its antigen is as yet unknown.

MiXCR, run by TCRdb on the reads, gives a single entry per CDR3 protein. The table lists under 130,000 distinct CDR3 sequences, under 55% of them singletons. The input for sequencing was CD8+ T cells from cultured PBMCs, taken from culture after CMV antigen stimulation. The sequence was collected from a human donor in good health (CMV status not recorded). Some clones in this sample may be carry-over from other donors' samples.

In DNA, the CDR3 is TGTGCCAGCAGTCCGCCGGGAGGGAACAATGAGCAGTTCTTC. Residues: CASSPPGGNNEQFF. This sequence joins TRBV27 and TRBJ2-1, with TRBD2 matching 8 bases. CDR1 MNHEY and CDR2 SMNVEV come from the germline V gene (reference sequence). The CDR3 length is 14 residues. After removal of 5 bases from V and 5 bases from J, the junction contained 5 bases not matched to a gene.